This is a list of T cell receptor beta chains from one sample in a study of CD8+CD57+ T cells in acquired aplastic anemia. TCRdb recomputed calls from the reads with MiXCR, one row per CDR3 protein. The table lists 200,000 or so distinct CDR3 sequences, 40% to 55% of them singletons. The sample taken for sequencing was sorted CD4+, CD8+, or CD8+CD57+ T cells (not recorded which) from PBMCs. The receptors were sampled from a human donor with aplastic anemia. Each CDR3 is given with its conserved first and last residue. Fields, in order: J gene, V gene, clone size, D gene, CDR3 DNA, CDR3 protein. D genes are given only for firm matches. A clone size is listed for some rows: how often the clone was seen (once, few, many), or a class if it is expanded.

j_gene: TRBJ2-7
v_gene: TRBV10-3
abundance: many
d_gene: -
CDR3nt: TGTGCCACCACGGCTAGCTGGGAAGACGAGCAGTACTTC
CDR3aa: CATTASWEDEQYF

j_gene: TRBJ1-3
v_gene: TRBV30
abundance: -
d_gene: -
CDR3nt: TGTGCCTGGGCCCAGACAGGCTCTGGAAACACCATATATTTT
CDR3aa: CAWAQTGSGNTIYF

j_gene: TRBJ2-2
v_gene: TRBV7-9
abundance: -
d_gene: -
CDR3nt: TGTGCCAGCAGCCAAGTTAACACCGGGGAGCTGTTTTTT
CDR3aa: CASSQVNTGELFF

j_gene: TRBJ1-3
v_gene: TRBV2
abundance: -
d_gene: -
CDR3nt: TGTGCCAGCAGTGAAGTGGGGATCTCTGGAAACACCATATATTTT
CDR3aa: CASSEVGISGNTIYF

j_gene: TRBJ2-7
v_gene: TRBV29-1
abundance: -
d_gene: TRBD1
CDR3nt: TGCAGCGTTAGGGACAGCCTCATCTACGAGCAGTACTTC
CDR3aa: CSVRDSLIYEQYF

j_gene: TRBJ1-6
v_gene: TRBV9
abundance: -
d_gene: TRBD1
CDR3nt: TGTGCCAGCAGCGTAGAGGGACAGCCGAATTCACCCCTCCACTTT
CDR3aa: CASSVEGQPNSPLHF

j_gene: TRBJ2-1
v_gene: TRBV4-1
abundance: many
d_gene: TRBD2
CDR3nt: TGTGCCAGCAGCCCGACTAGCGGGAGCTACAATGAGCAGTTCTTC
CDR3aa: CASSPTSGSYNEQFF

j_gene: TRBJ1-1
v_gene: TRBV25-1
abundance: -
d_gene: TRBD1
CDR3nt: TGTGCCAGCAGTGAATTCCACCAATTATCCCGGACAGGGGGCACTGAAGCTTTCTTT
CDR3aa: CASSEFHQLSRTGGTEAFF

j_gene: TRBJ2-5
v_gene: TRBV3-1
abundance: -
d_gene: -
CDR3nt: TGTGCCAGCAGCCAAGAACCAGGGTGGCAAGAGACCCAGTACTTC
CDR3aa: CASSQEPGWQETQYF

j_gene: TRBJ2-1
v_gene: TRBV24-1
abundance: -
d_gene: -
CDR3nt: TGTGCCACCAGTGCCACGGGACTAAGGGGGGATGAGCAGTTCTTC
CDR3aa: CATSATGLRGDEQFF

j_gene: TRBJ1-2
v_gene: TRBV19
abundance: -
d_gene: TRBD1
CDR3nt: TGTGCCAGTAGTATAGATCTGGGACAGCTCTATGGCTACACCTTC
CDR3aa: CASSIDLGQLYGYTF

j_gene: TRBJ1-1
v_gene: TRBV7-9
abundance: -
d_gene: -
CDR3nt: TGTGCCAGCAGCGATGTCGACAGAAACACTGAAGCTTTCTTT
CDR3aa: CASSDVDRNTEAFF

j_gene: TRBJ1-6
v_gene: TRBV10-3
abundance: few
d_gene: -
CDR3nt: TGTGCCATCAGTGAGGGGGTCGGGGCAGGGTGGTCACCCCTCCACTTT
CDR3aa: CAISEGVGAGWSPLHF

j_gene: TRBJ2-5
v_gene: TRBV7-9
abundance: -
d_gene: -
CDR3nt: TGTGCCAGCAGCTTAAGTACGTTCCCCGCCGAGACCCAGTACTTC
CDR3aa: CASSLSTFPAETQYF

j_gene: TRBJ2-7
v_gene: TRBV7-2
abundance: many
d_gene: TRBD2
CDR3nt: TGTGCCAGCAGCCCTTCTTTTCAGCGGGACTACGAGCAGTACTTC
CDR3aa: CASSPSFQRDYEQYF

j_gene: TRBJ1-2
v_gene: TRBV19
abundance: few
d_gene: -
CDR3nt: TGTGCCAGTAGTATCCTAAGGGGGTTTTATGGCTACACCTTC
CDR3aa: CASSILRGFYGYTF

j_gene: TRBJ2-3
v_gene: TRBV24-1
abundance: -
d_gene: TRBD2
CDR3nt: TGTGCCACCAGTGATCAGTCTAGCGGGGAGGTTGGCGGCACAGATACGCAGTATTTT
CDR3aa: CATSDQSSGEVGGTDTQYF

j_gene: TRBJ2-1
v_gene: TRBV5-6
abundance: many
d_gene: TRBD2
CDR3nt: TGTGCCAGCAGCCCGGGACTAGCGGGAGGGGGTGAGCAGTTCTTC
CDR3aa: CASSPGLAGGGEQFF

j_gene: TRBJ1-6
v_gene: TRBV29-1
abundance: few
d_gene: TRBD1
CDR3nt: TGCAGCTTAGGGACAGTTAATTCACCCCTCCACTTT
CDR3aa: CSLGTVNSPLHF

j_gene: TRBJ2-7
v_gene: TRBV29-1
abundance: many
d_gene: -
CDR3nt: TGCAGCGTTGGGGTGCGGTCCTACGAGCAGTACTTC
CDR3aa: CSVGVRSYEQYF

j_gene: TRBJ2-7
v_gene: TRBV7-2
abundance: many
d_gene: TRBD2
CDR3nt: TGTGCCAGCAGTCGATCGGGGGGTGAGCAGTACTTC
CDR3aa: CASSRSGGEQYF

j_gene: TRBJ2-1
v_gene: TRBV19
abundance: -
d_gene: -
CDR3nt: TGTGCCAGTAGTATACGCCACAGGGATGAGCAGTTCTTC
CDR3aa: CASSIRHRDEQFF

j_gene: TRBJ1-5
v_gene: TRBV6-2/TRBV6-3
abundance: -
d_gene: TRBD1
CDR3nt: TGTGCCAGCAGTCGCAGGGGGGGAGCCCAGCCCCAGCATTTT
CDR3aa: CASSRRGGAQPQHF

j_gene: TRBJ1-6
v_gene: TRBV27
abundance: many
d_gene: -
CDR3nt: TGTGCCAGCAGCCAGGTCGTCTCGGGGAGGTCACCCCTCCACTTT
CDR3aa: CASSQVVSGRSPLHF

j_gene: TRBJ2-5
v_gene: TRBV10-3
abundance: few
d_gene: -
CDR3nt: TGTGCCATCAGGATTTCGATGCAAGAGACCCAGTACTTC
CDR3aa: CAIRISMQETQYF

j_gene: TRBJ1-2
v_gene: TRBV20-1
abundance: -
d_gene: -
CDR3nt: TGCAGTGCTAGAGATGGCACGGCGTCTACCTATGACTACACCTTC
CDR3aa: CSARDGTASTYDYTF

j_gene: TRBJ2-7
v_gene: TRBV15
abundance: -
d_gene: TRBD1
CDR3nt: TGTGCCACCAGCAGAGATCTGGGGACAGGGGTCTACGAGCAGTACTTC
CDR3aa: CATSRDLGTGVYEQYF

j_gene: TRBJ2-1
v_gene: TRBV29-1
abundance: -
d_gene: -
CDR3nt: TGCAGCGTTCCTCAGGGGTTCAATGAGCAGTTCTTC
CDR3aa: CSVPQGFNEQFF

j_gene: TRBJ1-5
v_gene: TRBV19
abundance: many
d_gene: -
CDR3nt: TGTGCCAGTAGGCGGTCAAGGGGGGTGGGTCAGCCCCAGCATTTT
CDR3aa: CASRRSRGVGQPQHF

j_gene: TRBJ1-2
v_gene: TRBV29-1
abundance: many
d_gene: TRBD1
CDR3nt: TGCAGCGTTGAGGCTCGACGAGCGAATCGGGACAGGGTTTTACATGGCTACACCTTC
CDR3aa: CSVEARRANRDRVLHGYTF

j_gene: TRBJ1-4
v_gene: TRBV9
abundance: -
d_gene: -
CDR3nt: TGTGCCAGCGCGGCACAGGACCATGAAAAACTGTTTTTT
CDR3aa: CASAAQDHEKLFF

j_gene: TRBJ2-2
v_gene: TRBV2
abundance: few
d_gene: -
CDR3nt: TGTGCCAGCACGAGGGAGCTGTTTTTT
CDR3aa: CASTRELFF

j_gene: TRBJ2-6
v_gene: TRBV20-1
abundance: many
d_gene: -
CDR3nt: TGCAGTGCCCTACTTGTGACAGGCTCTGGGGCCAACGTCCTGACTTTC
CDR3aa: CSALLVTGSGANVLTF

j_gene: TRBJ1-1
v_gene: TRBV11-3
abundance: -
d_gene: -
CDR3nt: TGTGCCAGCAGACGAGGGGGGGGAGCGGGGACTGAAGCTTTCTTT
CDR3aa: CASRRGGGAGTEAFF

j_gene: TRBJ2-7
v_gene: TRBV10-2
abundance: once
d_gene: -
CDR3nt: TGCGCCAGCAGTGATCCCCAGAGACTACGGTCCTACGGGCAGTACTTC
CDR3aa: CASSDPQRLRSYGQYF

j_gene: TRBJ2-1
v_gene: TRBV24-1
abundance: few
d_gene: TRBD1
CDR3nt: TGTGCCACCAGTGATTCACAGGGGTTGGCTGAGCAGTTCTTC
CDR3aa: CATSDSQGLAEQFF

j_gene: TRBJ2-5
v_gene: TRBV20-1
abundance: -
d_gene: TRBD2
CDR3nt: TGCAGTGCCCCAGGGCCGGGACTAGCAACGGAGACCCAGTACTTC
CDR3aa: CSAPGPGLATETQYF

j_gene: TRBJ1-1
v_gene: TRBV5-1
abundance: many
d_gene: TRBD1
CDR3nt: TGCGCCAGCCGACAGGGACTAATGAACACTGAAGCTTTCTTT
CDR3aa: CASRQGLMNTEAFF

j_gene: TRBJ1-2
v_gene: TRBV2
abundance: -
d_gene: -
CDR3nt: TGTGCCAACAGTGAAATACTTTTTGATGGCTACACCTTC
CDR3aa: CANSEILFDGYTF

j_gene: TRBJ2-5
v_gene: TRBV9
abundance: -
d_gene: TRBD1
CDR3nt: TGTGCCAGCAGCGTAGCTACAGGGGTAAGGGAGACCCAGTACTTC
CDR3aa: CASSVATGVRETQYF

j_gene: TRBJ1-5
v_gene: TRBV24-1
abundance: -
d_gene: -
CDR3nt: TGTGCCACCAGTGATTACCATAGCAATCAGCCCCAGCATTTT
CDR3aa: CATSDYHSNQPQHF

j_gene: TRBJ2-3
v_gene: TRBV19
abundance: -
d_gene: TRBD2
CDR3nt: TGTGCTCACAGCGGGAGGTCCACAGATACGCAGTATTTT
CDR3aa: CAHSGRSTDTQYF

j_gene: TRBJ2-7
v_gene: TRBV24-1
abundance: -
d_gene: TRBD2
CDR3nt: TGTGCCACCAGTGAGCTAGCGGGAGGGGATGGCGAGCAGTACTTC
CDR3aa: CATSELAGGDGEQYF

j_gene: TRBJ1-5
v_gene: TRBV9
abundance: many
d_gene: -
CDR3nt: TGTGCCAGCAGCGGAACAGGGTGGGGGAATCAGCCCCAGCATTTT
CDR3aa: CASSGTGWGNQPQHF

j_gene: TRBJ2-7
v_gene: TRBV9
abundance: -
d_gene: -
CDR3nt: TGTGCCAGCAGCGTCTTCTCAGGAGGGTTCGAGCAGTACTTC
CDR3aa: CASSVFSGGFEQYF

j_gene: TRBJ1-6
v_gene: TRBV19
abundance: -
d_gene: -
CDR3nt: TGTGCCAGTAGTATTCCCAACTCGGATAATTCACCCCTCCACTTT
CDR3aa: CASSIPNSDNSPLHF

j_gene: TRBJ2-2
v_gene: TRBV7-8
abundance: many
d_gene: TRBD1
CDR3nt: TGTGCCAGCAGCAACATCAGGGGGTTGGACACCGGGGAGCTGTTTTTT
CDR3aa: CASSNIRGLDTGELFF

j_gene: TRBJ1-2
v_gene: TRBV2
abundance: many
d_gene: TRBD1
CDR3nt: TGTGCCAGCAGGAACAACAGGGGGGAAATCTATGGCTACACCTTC
CDR3aa: CASRNNRGEIYGYTF

j_gene: TRBJ1-2
v_gene: TRBV19
abundance: few
d_gene: -
CDR3nt: TGTGCCAGTAGTGTGCAGTCCGACAACAACTATGGCTACACCTTC
CDR3aa: CASSVQSDNNYGYTF

j_gene: TRBJ2-7
v_gene: TRBV19
abundance: many
d_gene: -
CDR3nt: TGTGCCAGTAGTCGGGGGACAGACCTCCGGGGGAGCTCCTACGAGCAGTACTTC
CDR3aa: CASSRGTDLRGSSYEQYF

j_gene: TRBJ2-5
v_gene: TRBV7-8
abundance: -
d_gene: -
CDR3nt: TGTGCCAGCAGCTTAGTAAGCGGCAACCAAGAGACCCAGTACTTC
CDR3aa: CASSLVSGNQETQYF

j_gene: TRBJ2-5
v_gene: TRBV9
abundance: many
d_gene: TRBD2
CDR3nt: TGTGCCAGCAGCGCGGGACTAGCGGGAGAGACCCAGTACTTC
CDR3aa: CASSAGLAGETQYF

j_gene: TRBJ1-1
v_gene: TRBV15
abundance: -
d_gene: -
CDR3nt: TGCGCCACCAGCAAGGAGGGAGGAACCATGAACACTGAAGCTTTCTTT
CDR3aa: CATSKEGGTMNTEAFF

j_gene: TRBJ1-1
v_gene: TRBV11-2
abundance: many
d_gene: -
CDR3nt: TGTGCCAGCAGCTTAGGACACCCAGGAGCTTTCTTT
CDR3aa: CASSLGHPGAFF